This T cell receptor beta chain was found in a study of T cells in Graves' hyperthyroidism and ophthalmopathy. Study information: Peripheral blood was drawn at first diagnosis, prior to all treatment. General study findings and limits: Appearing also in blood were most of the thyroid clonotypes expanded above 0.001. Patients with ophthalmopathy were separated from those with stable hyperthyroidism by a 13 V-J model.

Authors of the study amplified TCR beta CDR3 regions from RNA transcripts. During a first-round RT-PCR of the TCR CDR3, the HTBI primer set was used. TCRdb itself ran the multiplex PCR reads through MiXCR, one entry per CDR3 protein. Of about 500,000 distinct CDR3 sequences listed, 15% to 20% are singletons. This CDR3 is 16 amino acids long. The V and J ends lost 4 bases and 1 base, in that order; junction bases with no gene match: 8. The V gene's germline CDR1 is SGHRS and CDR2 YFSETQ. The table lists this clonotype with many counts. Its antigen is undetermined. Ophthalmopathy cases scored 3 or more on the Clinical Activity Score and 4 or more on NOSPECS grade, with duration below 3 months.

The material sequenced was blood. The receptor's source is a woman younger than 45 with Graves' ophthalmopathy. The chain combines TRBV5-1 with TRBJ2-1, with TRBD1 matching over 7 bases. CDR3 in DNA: TGCGCCAGCAGCCCTGGGACAGACCTGTCCTACAATGAGCAGTTCTTC. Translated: CASSPGTDLSYNEQFF.